What follows are 7 T cell receptor beta chains derived from one specimen sequenced in a study of cytomegalovirus exposure and HLA in healthy donors. In the PCR, 60 Vbeta and 13 Jbeta primers were used. Sequencing used immunoSEQ multiplex PCR; TCRdb keeps in-frame clones, though not all of them. The sample records about 260,000 clones, roughly two thirds being singletons. Material: PBMCs. These receptors all come from a female donor in good health and CMV-seronegative.

V gene TRBV15 combines with J gene TRBJ2-3; possible D gene TRBD1, 5 bases. The CDR3 covers 17 residues. Germline V gene sequence: CDR1 LNHNV, CDR2 YYDKDF (reference sequence). V dropped 0 bases and J dropped 0 bases, with 13 bases sitting between them. The CDR3 bases are TGTGCCACCAGCAGAGATACCTGGACACCAAGCACAGATACGCAGTATTTT. Its translation is CATSRDTWTPSTDTQYF.

This clone was counted between two and nine times. At one end the junction does not follow the germline gene, possibly because of a read error. CDR3 in DNA: TGTTCCAGCAGCCCGGGACTAGGGAACACCGGGGAGCTGTTTTTT. Its protein product is CSSSPGLGNTGELFF. The V gene is TRBV7-9, the J gene TRBJ2-2, with 8 bases fitting TRBD2. The CDR3 runs to 15 residues. Germline CDR1 reads SEHNR; CDR2 reads FQNEAQ (reference sequence).

This chain links TRBV5-4 with TRBJ1-1; 8 positions agree with TRBD1. Per the germline V gene, CDR1 is SGHNT and CDR2 is YYREEE (reference sequence). V trimming: 0 bases; J trimming: 4 bases; junction bases outside the gene matches: 2. This CDR3 has 14 residues. CDR3 sequence (DNA): TGTGCCAGCAGCTTGGGACAGGGGTTCACTGAAGCTTTCTTT. Its translation: CASSLGQGFTEAFF.

This chain connects TRBV5-1 to TRBJ2-7; D ambiguous. Germline V gene data show CDR1 as SGHRS and CDR2 as YFSETQ. Trimming took 1 base from V and 3 from J, leaving 2 bases between them. The length of the CDR3 is 11 residues. The CDR3 spells CASSLHYEQYF. DNA for the CDR3: TGCGCCAGCAGCTTGCACTACGAGCAGTACTTC.

This chain links TRBV6-5 with TRBJ2-5, with 9 bases matching TRBD1. The end of the DNA fits TRBJ2-7 better, so the J call may be wrong. The CDR3 loop spans 15 amino acids. The germline CDR1 and CDR2 sequences are MNHEY and SVGAGI. CDR3 bases: TGTGCCAGCAGTTGGTTGGGACAGGGTCCCTACGAGCAGTACTTC. Translated: CASSWLGQGPYEQYF.

The chain is built from TRBV25-1 and TRBJ1-2; 8 bases are a match to TRBD1. The V gene end was trimmed by 3 bases and the J gene end by 5 bases; junction bases not matched to a gene: 5. The CDR3 totals 14 residues. Per germline, CDR1 MGHDK and CDR2 SYGVNS. CDR3 nucleotides: TGTGCCAGCAGTGAGCCCGGGACAGGTTATGGCTACACCTTC. It yields the protein CASSEPGTGYGYTF.

The CDR3 protein is CASRNGFNEQFF. The CDR3 region has the DNA TGTGCCAGCAGGAACGGGTTCAATGAGCAGTTCTTC. This chain joins TRBV28 and TRBJ2-1; no firm D call. The length of the CDR3 is 12 residues. Germline values: CDR1 MDHEN, CDR2 SYDVKM. Trimming took 6 bases from V and 6 from J, leaving 9 bases between them.